This record covers a single TCR beta chain. This specimen comes from a study of T cells after yellow fever vaccination. TCRdb redid the calling of the 5' RACE reads with MiXCR, one entry per CDR3 protein. The sample consists of almost 600,000 distinct CDR3 sequences, less than 15% of them appearing once. The sequencing used PBMCs, collected on the day of the yellow fever booster vaccination. This clonotype was sampled from a man aged 25 to 45 who received the YFV17D yellow fever vaccine.

CDR3 coding DNA: TGTGCCAGCAGAATGGACGCCACGGGTGAAAAACTGTTTTTT. This translates into CASRMDATGEKLFF. The rearrangement joins TRBV28 to TRBJ1-4, with D uncertain. CDR1 is MDHEN, CDR2 SYDVKM, per germline. V was pared by 6 bases and J by 7 bases, with 15 bases between. This CDR3 contains 14 residues.